This TCR beta chain was found in a study of vaccination and CD4 T cells after COVID-19. On the study more broadly: Cells were stimulated with overlapping spike peptide pools from SARS-CoV-2, HCoV-NL63, HCoV-OC43 and HCoV-229E.

A note on this clonotype: Its antigen remains unknown.

The Oncomine TCR Beta short-read assay was what sequenced the DNA obtained from cultured CD4+ T cells. The authors extracted genomic DNA from cultured CD4+ T cells. MiXCR, applied by TCRdb to the PCR reads, yields one record per CDR3 protein. The sample has some 6,800 distinct CDR3 sequences, roughly 70% seen once. Treatment: approximately nine-day PBMC culture with coronavirus spike peptide pools or control peptides (ViraFEST assay). The origin of this receptor is a human donor who had recovered from COVID-19. The sample taken for sequencing was CD4+ T cells from blood, cultured in vitro.

CDR3 sequence reads: CASTITTITGQLDTGELFF. In DNA form, the CDR3 reads TGTGCCAGCACCATCACAACAATCACGGGACAGTTGGACACCGGGGAGCTGTTTTTT. This chain joins TRBV21-1 and TRBJ2-2; TRBD1 reflects the table's D call only, with no check against the DNA. TRBV21-1 is deemed a pseudogene. The CDR3 covers 19 residues.